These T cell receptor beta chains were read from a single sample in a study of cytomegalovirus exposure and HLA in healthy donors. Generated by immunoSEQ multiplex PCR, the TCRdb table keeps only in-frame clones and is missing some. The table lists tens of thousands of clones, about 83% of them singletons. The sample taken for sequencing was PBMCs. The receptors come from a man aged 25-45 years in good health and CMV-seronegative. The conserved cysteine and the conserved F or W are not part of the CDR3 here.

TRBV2	ASSEYGPTSAGTEAF
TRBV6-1	AAGGSGGTDTQY
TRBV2	ASGERGGYEQY
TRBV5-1	ASSVRQGPETQY
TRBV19	ASSISGELF
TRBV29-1	SVAQGQGRIREQY
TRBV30	AWRGRDRGWNTEAF
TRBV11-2	ASESAGGLVEQY
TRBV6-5	ASSYSMSPETQY
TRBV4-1	ASSRPSAGMGTDTQY
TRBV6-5	ASSYKGLSGNTIY
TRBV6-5	ASSYSSQGGNSPLH
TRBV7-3	ASSPRARGSESGELF
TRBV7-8	ASSLNLISGELF
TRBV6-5	ASSPRGAEAF
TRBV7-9	ASSLVPGRGTYEQY
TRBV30	AWLRAGGTVGYT
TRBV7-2	ASSSFYEQY
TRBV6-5	ASSRDRGVGELF
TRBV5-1	ASSLLLAGGSYNEQF
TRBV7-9	ASSRWGERTDTQY
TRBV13	ASRGQGKFEQY
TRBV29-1	SVVYQGNEQF
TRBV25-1	ASSEASGKPRETQY